The 10 T cell receptor beta chains below all came from one sample that was sequenced in a study of cytomegalovirus exposure and HLA in healthy donors. Libraries were prepared by immunoSEQ multiplex PCR; TCRdb keeps only in-frame clonotypes and omits some of them. The sample carries 100,000 to 150,000 clones, about 91% recorded once. Sequencing used PBMCs. The origin of the receptors is a woman in her late teens or twenties in good health and CMV-seronegative.

This chain joins TRBV7-3 and TRBJ2-2; a weak D match, TRBD2 (6 bases). V lost 4 bases, J lost 5 bases, and 11 bases lay in between. From germline, CDR1 is SGHTA and CDR2 FQGTGA. The CDR3 is 14 residues long. CDR3 sequence reads: CASSSSRGTGELFF. The CDR3 nucleotides are TGTGCCAGCAGCTCCTCCCGGGGGACCGGGGAGCTGTTTTTT.

CDR3 coding DNA: TGTGCCAGCAAGAGAGGGGGCACAGGGGACTACACCTTC. Protein: CASKRGGTGDYTF. The chain is built from TRBV2 and TRBJ1-2; 7 bases are shared with TRBD1. V lost 7 bases and J lost 10; bases outside the gene matches: 12. The CDR3 has 13 residues. In germline, CDR1 is SNHLY, CDR2 FYNNEI.

The chain uses TRBV2 and TRBJ2-1, with 7 bases lining up with TRBD1. This CDR3 spans 11 amino acids. Germline V gene lookup returns CDR1 SNHLY and CDR2 FYNNEI. V gave up 6 bases and J gave up 10 bases; unmatched junction bases: 3. The CDR3 sequence: CASRIQGEQFF. The CDR3, as DNA: TGTGCCAGCAGGATACAGGGGGAGCAGTTCTTC.

CDR3 loop: CASRQGNTIYF. In nucleotides, the CDR3 is TGTGCCAGCCGACAGGGGAACACCATATATTTT. The rearrangement links TRBV6-5 to TRBJ1-3, with 8 nucleotides matching TRBD1. The CDR3 length is 11 residues. The junction had 1 base not matched to a gene; V was cut back by 8 bases and J by 7 bases. Germline-derived CDR1 and CDR2 are MNHEY and SVGAGI.

The chain combines TRBV4-1 with TRBJ2-1; maybe TRBD1 (5 bases). Germline values: CDR1 MGHRA, CDR2 YSYEKL. CDR3 size: 16 residues. V was cut by 4 bases and J by 8 bases, with 21 bases left in between. CDR3 in DNA: TGCGCCAGCAGCCTTGAGGATGGGGCGTCTCGCTATGAGCAGTTCTTC. This translates into CASSLEDGASRYEQFF.

The chain links TRBV29-1 to TRBJ1-3, with a possible D match to TRBD1 (5 bases). Germline CDR1 SQVTM, CDR2 ANQGSEA. Trimming removed 7 bases from V and 4 bases from J, with 8 bases in between. The CDR3 has 11 amino acids. CDR3: CSGYRGNTIYF. DNA of the CDR3: TGCAGCGGGTACAGGGGAAACACCATATATTTT.

This clone occurred a few times. One end of the junction fails to match germline, which may point to a read error. The chain couples TRBV6-1 to TRBJ1-5; TRBD1 is a possible D gene (5 bases). Germline CDR1 reads MNHNS; CDR2 reads SASEGT. The CDR3 has 13 residues. The chain's CDR3 is CASRDRSNQPQHF. The CDR3 nucleotides are TGTGCCAGCCGTGACAGAAGCAATCAGCCCCAGCATTTT.

The chain employs TRBV6-6 and TRBJ1-4; 8 nucleotides match TRBD1. Trimming removed 5 bases from V and 7 bases from J; junction bases left unmatched: 12. Germline CDR1 and CDR2: MNHNY and SVGAGI (reference sequence). CDR3 length equals 16 residues. The chain's CDR3 is CASSPGGWTGTEKLFF. CDR3 nucleotides: TGTGCCAGCAGTCCCGGGGGTTGGACAGGGACTGAAAAACTGTTTTTT.

This sequence joins TRBV5-6 and TRBJ2-5; D not resolved. CDR3 size: 13 residues. Per germline, CDR1 SGHDT and CDR2 YYEEEE. With 8 bases removed from V and 0 bases from J, the gap between germline ends came to 11 bases. This CDR3 is CARPTADQETQYF. The CDR3 DNA sequence: TGTGCCAGGCCTACAGCAGACCAAGAGACCCAGTACTTC.

This clone has a single count. V and J are TRBV6-1 and TRBJ2-1; 12 positions match TRBD2. V lost 6 bases and J lost 10; bases outside the gene matches: 10. The germline gives CDR1 MNHNS, CDR2 SASEGT. The CDR3 has 15 amino acids. This CDR3 is CASRPLAGGPGEQFF. CDR3 bases: TGTGCCAGCAGGCCGCTAGCGGGGGGGCCGGGAGAGCAGTTCTTC.